The next 18 T cell receptor beta chains were all read from a single sample in a study of lung T cells in sarcoidosis with Löfgren's syndrome. TCRdb used MiXCR to reprocess the reads, holding one entry per CDR3 protein. Among about 19,000 distinct CDR3 sequences, 21% were seen once, and the ten largest hold 0.7% to 0.9%. The sample consisted of CD4+ T cells from bronchoalveolar lavage. The receptors originated from a human donor with sarcoidosis (Löfgren's syndrome or another form), or a control subject (not recorded which).

This clonotype is medium-sized by share. The CDR3 here is CATSADQRRNTGELFF. For the CDR3, the DNA is TGTGCCACCAGCGCCGATCAGCGGAGGAACACCGGGGAGCTGTTTTTT. The chain uses TRBV15 and TRBJ2-2, with D possibly being TRBD2 (5 bases). The CDR3 covers 16 residues. The germline V gene encodes CDR1 LNHNV and CDR2 YYDKDF (reference sequence). V lost 5 bases and J 1 base, leaving 14 bases between the germline ends.

This clonotype is medium-sized in the sample. The chain combines TRBV20-1 with TRBJ2-3; D remains ambiguous. Trimming cost V 7 bases and J 1 base, with 15 bases left between them. The CDR3 runs 14 residues. CDR1 is DFQATT and CDR2 is SNEGSKA in the germline V gene (reference sequence). CDR3 in DNA: TGCAGTGTAATGTATCCACGGGGCACAGATACGCAGTATTTT. Its protein product is CSVMYPRGTDTQYF.

The chain carries TRBV2 and TRBJ1-6; D gene uncertain. V lost 3 bases, J lost 14 bases, and 20 bases lay in between. The CDR3 spans 15 residues. Germline CDR1 reads SNHLY; CDR2 reads FYNNEI. CDR3 DNA sequence: TGTGCCAGCAGTGAGACCGGGCTCCCGAGGGAGGCCCTCCACTTT. Protein product: CASSETGLPREALHF.

The chain links TRBV10-3 to TRBJ2-3, with D possibly TRBD1 on 5 matching bases. V was clipped by 6 bases and J by 2 bases, with 12 bases between them. The V gene's germline CDR1 is ENHRY and CDR2 SYGVKD. CDR3 size: 14 residues. The CDR3 DNA follows: TGTGCCATCAGGACAGACGGAACCACAGATACGCAGTATTTT. This translates into CAIRTDGTTDTQYF.

In its sample, this clonotype ranks as medium-sized. The J gene is TRBJ2-5, the V gene TRBV27; D possibly corresponds to TRBD1 (5 bases). The CDR3 is 13 residues long. V lost 8 bases to trimming and J lost 4 bases, with 14 bases between them. Germline V gene data show CDR1 as MNHEY and CDR2 as SMNVEV (reference sequence). CDR3 sequence: CASSPRQTETQYF. The CDR3 DNA is TGTGCCAGCTCTCCCCGACAGACAGAGACCCAGTACTTC.

This clonotype was counted a few times. This sequence joins TRBV19 and TRBJ2-6, with D possibly matching TRBD2 (5 bases). There are 16 residues in the CDR3. V was shortened by 4 bases and J by 5 bases, with 15 bases between the two germline ends. Per the germline V gene, CDR1 is LNHDA and CDR2 is SQIVND (reference sequence). The CDR3 is CASSTNKGSWANVLTF. The CDR3 nucleotides read TGTGCCAGTAGTACAAATAAAGGGAGCTGGGCCAACGTCCTGACTTTC.

In its sample, this clonotype was seen many times. The chain combines TRBV5-1 with TRBJ2-1; 12 bases agree with TRBD1. Looked up from germline, CDR1 is SGHRS and CDR2 is YFSETQ. V shed 2 bases and J 6 bases; nucleotides not matched to a gene: 3. The length of the CDR3 is 15 residues. The CDR3 DNA sequence: TGCGCCAGCAGCTTAGGGACAGGGGGCAGCAATGAGCAGTTCTTC. As protein: CASSLGTGGSNEQFF. Variable domain in full (rest from reference TRBV5-1 and TRBJ2-1): KAGVTQTPRYLIKTRGQQVTLSCSPISGHRSVSWYQQTPGQGLQFLFEYFSETQRNKGNFPGRFSGRQFSNSRSEMNVSTLELGDSALYLCASSLGTGGSNEQFFGPGTRLTVL.

Concerning this clonotype: A much larger clone lies a single base off, so this may be a read error. This chain connects TRBV2 to TRBJ1-6; D is unresolved. CDR1 SNHLY and CDR2 FYNNEI come from the germline V gene. The CDR3 is 14 residues long. CDR3 DNA sequence: TGTGCCGGCAGTGAAGCAAATTTAGTCTCACCCCTCCACTTT. As protein: CAGSEANLVSPLHF. Based on the CDR3 plus reference TRBV2 and TRBJ1-6, the full variable domain is EPEVTQTPSHQVTQMGQEVILRCVPISNHLYFYWYRQILGQKVEFLVSFYNNEISEKSEIFDDQFSVERPDGSNFTLKIRSTKLEDSAMYFCAGSEANLVSPLHFGNGTRLTVT.

The V call is TRBV5-1, the J call TRBJ2-7; unclear D gene. Germline CDR1 reads SGHRS; CDR2 reads YFSETQ. V was pared by 0 bases and J by 3 bases, with 13 bases between. The CDR3 runs to 15 residues. The DNA for the CDR3 is TGCGCCAGCAGCTTGGCTGGAATTACTCACTACGAGCAGTACTTC. Translating it yields CASSLAGITHYEQYF.

This chain joins TRBV20-1 and TRBJ2-7; D unclear. This CDR3 spans 11 amino acids. From germline, CDR1 is DFQATT and CDR2 SNEGSKA (reference sequence). The V gene lost 8 bases and the J gene lost 5 bases, with 13 bases spanning the gap. The CDR3 region is CSFKSFHEQYF. As DNA, the CDR3 is TGCAGTTTTAAGTCGTTCCACGAGCAGTACTTC.

Comments on this clonotype: The germline gene is not matched at one end of the junction; a read error may be the cause. The J gene is TRBJ2-7, the V gene TRBV12-3 or TRBV12-4; 12 positions match TRBD1. The length of the CDR3 is 14 residues. The CDR3: CASTLGTGGGEHYF. The DNA of the CDR3 is TGTGCCAGCACCCTCGGGACAGGGGGCGGCGAGCATTACTTC.

This chain uses TRBV29-1 with TRBJ1-3; D not certain. CDR1 is SQVTM and CDR2 is ANQGSEA in the germline V gene. The CDR3 consists of 13 residues. V dropped 6 bases and J dropped 0 bases, with 9 bases sitting between them. CDR3 amino acids: CSVRGGSGNTIYF. The DNA for the CDR3 is TGCAGCGTCCGGGGTGGCTCTGGAAACACCATATATTTT.

This clonotype was detected ten times or more. The genes are TRBV28 and TRBJ1-1; D is unresolved. The germline V gene has CDR1 MDHEN and CDR2 SYDVKM. V lost 8 bases and J lost 0, with 10 bases in between. The CDR3 contains 13 residues. The CDR3 nucleotides read TGTGCCAGCGAAGGAGGGTTGAACACTGAAGCTTTCTTT. Translated: CASEGGLNTEAFF.

This clonotype was counted at least ten times. This sequence joins TRBV6-6 and TRBJ2-3, with 8 positions matching TRBD2. The CDR3 runs to 15 residues. V trimming: 0 bases; J trimming: 5 bases; junction bases outside the gene matches: 4. In germline, CDR1 is MNHNY, CDR2 SVGAGI (reference sequence). Written as DNA, the CDR3 is TGTGCCAGCAGTTACTCGCGGGGGGCGCGAGATACGCAGTATTTT. This gives the protein CASSYSRGARDTQYF.

This clonotype has a handful of counts. The chain recombines TRBV12-3 or TRBV12-4 with TRBJ2-3; TRBD1 matches 7 bases. V was clipped by 6 bases and J by 6 bases; unmatched bases: 9. This CDR3 is 14 amino acids long. CDR3 nucleotides: TGTGCCAGCAGCCTAGCAGGGACAGAGGATACGCAGTATTTT. Its translation is CASSLAGTEDTQYF.

This clonotype was seen ten or more times. This CDR3 reads CASSPSRSNEQFF. CDR3 in DNA: TGTGCCAGCAGTCCCTCGCGAAGCAATGAGCAGTTCTTC. The rearrangement joins TRBV12-3 or TRBV12-4 to TRBJ2-1; D ambiguous. Trimming shortened V by 5 bases and J by 6 bases, and 11 bases separated the two germline ends. This CDR3 region has 13 residues.

This clonotype has only a few counts. The rearrangement uses TRBV9 and TRBJ2-6; no reliable D call. The germline CDR1 and CDR2 sequences are SGDLS and YYNGEE. V lost 1 base to trimming and J lost 0 bases, with 8 bases between them. The CDR3 spans 16 residues. The DNA of the CDR3 is TGTGCCAGCAGCGTAAATGGGTTCTCTGGGGCCAACGTCCTGACTTTC. Encoded protein: CASSVNGFSGANVLTF. Full variable domain (rest looked up from reference TRBV9 and TRBJ2-6): DSGVTQTPKHLITATGQRVTLRCSPRSGDLSVYWYQQSLDQGLQFLIQYYNGEERAKGNILERFSAQQFPDLHSELNLSSLELGDSALYFCASSVNGFSGANVLTFGAGSRLTVL.

This clonotype was observed a few times. In nucleotides, the CDR3 is TGTGCCAGCAGTTTAGGGACTAGCGGCAACACCGGGGAGCTGTTTTTT. It codes for CASSLGTSGNTGELFF. This rearrangement joins TRBV12-3 or TRBV12-4 to TRBJ2-2, with TRBD2 matching over 10 bases. Unmatched junction bases numbered 1, after V lost 1 base and J lost 2 bases. The CDR3 has 16 amino acids.